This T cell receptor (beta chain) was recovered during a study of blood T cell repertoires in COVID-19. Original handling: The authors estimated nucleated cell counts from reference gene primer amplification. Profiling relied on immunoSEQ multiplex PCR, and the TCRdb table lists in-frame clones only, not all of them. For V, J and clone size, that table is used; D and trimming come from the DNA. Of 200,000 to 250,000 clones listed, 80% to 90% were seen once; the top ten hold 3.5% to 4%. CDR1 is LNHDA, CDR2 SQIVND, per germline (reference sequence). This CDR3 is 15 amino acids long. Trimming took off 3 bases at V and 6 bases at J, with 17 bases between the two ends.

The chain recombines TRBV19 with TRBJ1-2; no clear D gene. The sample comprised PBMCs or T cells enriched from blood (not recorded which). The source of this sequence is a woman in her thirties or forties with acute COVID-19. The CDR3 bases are TGTGCCAGTAGTATCCCCCCAGCGGGATTGGATGGCTACACCTTC. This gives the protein CASSIPPAGLDGYTF.